These T cell receptor beta chains were read from a single sample in a study of human T cells and chemical hapten exposure. One entry per CDR3 protein results from TCRdb running MiXCR on the RACE reads. The sample shows 150,000 or so distinct CDR3 sequences, about 14% of them seen only once. The starting material was whole blood, obtained in connection with sensitization to the hapten diphenylcyclopropenone (DPC). The receptors were sampled from a young woman with alopecia areata. Some clones in this sample may be carry-over from other donors' samples. CDR3s include the opening cysteine and the closing phenylalanine or tryptophan. The order of the fields is V gene, J gene, D gene, clone size, CDR3 DNA, CDR3 protein. A D gene is named only where the DNA matches it firmly. Expanded clones get a size class; other rows say once, few or many, or leave the size out.

v_gene: TRBV12-3/TRBV12-4
j_gene: TRBJ2-3
d_gene: TRBD2
abundance: few
CDR3nt: TGTGCCAGCAGTTCCCGGGGGGTACTCACAGATACGCAGTATTTT
CDR3aa: CASSSRGVLTDTQYF

v_gene: TRBV28
j_gene: TRBJ1-2
d_gene: -
abundance: -
CDR3nt: TGTGCCAGCAGTTTAGTGGACTATGGCTACACCTTC
CDR3aa: CASSLVDYGYTF

v_gene: TRBV28
j_gene: TRBJ1-4
d_gene: -
abundance: many
CDR3nt: TGTGCCAGCATCCACAGGGAAAAACTGTTTTTT
CDR3aa: CASIHREKLFF

v_gene: TRBV24-1
j_gene: TRBJ1-2
d_gene: TRBD1
abundance: -
CDR3nt: TGTGCCACCAGTGATACGTCCGGGACAGTCTATGGCTACACCTTC
CDR3aa: CATSDTSGTVYGYTF

v_gene: TRBV2
j_gene: TRBJ2-1
d_gene: -
abundance: few
CDR3nt: TGTGCCAGCAGTGAAGGTGTAGGAGCGGTCACCTACAATGAGCAGTTCTTC
CDR3aa: CASSEGVGAVTYNEQFF

v_gene: TRBV12-3/TRBV12-4
j_gene: TRBJ1-2
d_gene: -
abundance: few
CDR3nt: TGTGCCAGCAGTTTAGGGCCCGGGGGGGCAGGTTATGGCTACACCTTC
CDR3aa: CASSLGPGGAGYGYTF

v_gene: TRBV20-1
j_gene: TRBJ2-7
d_gene: -
abundance: few
CDR3nt: TGCAGTGCTAGAGTAATCAGGGTGGCGGAGGGGGAGCAGTACTTC
CDR3aa: CSARVIRVAEGEQYF

v_gene: TRBV6-2/TRBV6-3
j_gene: TRBJ2-5
d_gene: -
abundance: -
CDR3nt: TGTGCCAGCAGACGGGACACCCTGGGCCAAGAGACCCAGTACTTC
CDR3aa: CASRRDTLGQETQYF

v_gene: TRBV15
j_gene: TRBJ2-1
d_gene: -
abundance: few
CDR3nt: TGTGCCACCAGCCAGGACAGAAGCTCCTACAATGAGCAGTTCTTC
CDR3aa: CATSQDRSSYNEQFF

v_gene: TRBV14
j_gene: TRBJ1-3
d_gene: TRBD1
abundance: few
CDR3nt: TGTGCCAGCAGCCAACCCGGACAGGGCGCACGCTCTGGAAACACCATATATTTT
CDR3aa: CASSQPGQGARSGNTIYF

v_gene: TRBV12-2
j_gene: TRBJ1-1
d_gene: -
abundance: -
CDR3nt: TGTGCAAGTCGCTTAAGTCGCCGACGAAGTTCGAACACTGAAGCTTTCTTT
CDR3aa: CASRLSRRRSSNTEAFF

v_gene: TRBV5-1
j_gene: TRBJ2-5
d_gene: -
abundance: few
CDR3nt: TGCGCCAGCAGCTTGGCCGGCAGGTCCCAAGAGACCCAGTACTTC
CDR3aa: CASSLAGRSQETQYF

v_gene: TRBV12-3/TRBV12-4
j_gene: TRBJ1-2
d_gene: -
abundance: -
CDR3nt: TGTGCCAGCAGTTTAGCGGAAGGTTCTGGCTACACCTTC
CDR3aa: CASSLAEGSGYTF

v_gene: TRBV10-3
j_gene: TRBJ1-2
d_gene: TRBD1
abundance: -
CDR3nt: TGTGCCATCAGACCCCGGGACAGGGGATATGGCTACACCTTC
CDR3aa: CAIRPRDRGYGYTF

v_gene: TRBV7-2
j_gene: TRBJ2-5
d_gene: -
abundance: many
CDR3nt: TGTGCCAGCAGCTTAGCACAGGGTCTAGAGACCCAGTACTTC
CDR3aa: CASSLAQGLETQYF

v_gene: TRBV30
j_gene: TRBJ2-1
d_gene: -
abundance: few
CDR3nt: TGTGCCTGGGAGCGGCTGAAATACAATGAGCAGTTCTTC
CDR3aa: CAWERLKYNEQFF

v_gene: TRBV6-5
j_gene: TRBJ2-1
d_gene: TRBD2
abundance: few
CDR3nt: TGTGCCAGCAGAAGGAGCGGGGGGGTTTACAATGAGCAGTTCTTC
CDR3aa: CASRRSGGVYNEQFF

v_gene: TRBV4-3
j_gene: TRBJ2-1
d_gene: -
abundance: few
CDR3nt: TGCGCCAGCAGCCAAGTGGGGGCGGGTGAGCAGTTCTTC
CDR3aa: CASSQVGAGEQFF

v_gene: TRBV7-2
j_gene: TRBJ2-4
d_gene: TRBD1
abundance: -
CDR3nt: TGTGCCAGCAGCTCATGGTCGGGACAGGGGGCCAAAAACATTCAGTACTTC
CDR3aa: CASSSWSGQGAKNIQYF

v_gene: TRBV28
j_gene: TRBJ1-5
d_gene: -
abundance: -
CDR3nt: TGTGCCAGCAGTCAACGGGGCGCCAGTAATCAGCCCCAGCATTTT
CDR3aa: CASSQRGASNQPQHF

v_gene: TRBV20-1
j_gene: TRBJ1-4
d_gene: -
abundance: -
CDR3nt: TGCAGTGCTAGCGGCAAGCTCAATGAAAAACTGTTTTTT
CDR3aa: CSASGKLNEKLFF

v_gene: TRBV30
j_gene: TRBJ1-2
d_gene: TRBD1
abundance: few
CDR3nt: TGTGCCTGGATTGGACAGGGGGCTGAGGGCTACACCTTC
CDR3aa: CAWIGQGAEGYTF

v_gene: TRBV29-1
j_gene: TRBJ2-5
d_gene: TRBD2
abundance: -
CDR3nt: TGCAGCGTTGGACTAGCGGCTAGGGAGACCCAGTACTTC
CDR3aa: CSVGLAARETQYF

v_gene: TRBV27
j_gene: TRBJ2-7
d_gene: -
abundance: -
CDR3nt: TGTGCCAGCAGTTTAAGGGGCGATCGCTACGAGCAGTACTTC
CDR3aa: CASSLRGDRYEQYF

v_gene: TRBV14
j_gene: TRBJ1-1
d_gene: -
abundance: -
CDR3nt: TGTGCCAGCAGTCTTCCACTGGGGGCTAACACTGAAGCTTTCTTT
CDR3aa: CASSLPLGANTEAFF

v_gene: TRBV28
j_gene: TRBJ2-5
d_gene: -
abundance: -
CDR3nt: TGTGCCAGCAGAGCGGCACAAGAGACCCAGTACTTC
CDR3aa: CASRAAQETQYF

v_gene: TRBV7-9
j_gene: TRBJ1-4
d_gene: -
abundance: many
CDR3nt: TGTGCCAGTAGATTCCCCGGGGCCGCCGAAAAACTGTTTTTT
CDR3aa: CASRFPGAAEKLFF

v_gene: TRBV6-5
j_gene: TRBJ2-2
d_gene: -
abundance: few
CDR3nt: TGTGCCAGCAGTTATTCCCTCCCAGGGTTTGGCACCGGGGAGCTGTTTTTT
CDR3aa: CASSYSLPGFGTGELFF

v_gene: TRBV18
j_gene: TRBJ2-1
d_gene: TRBD2
abundance: -
CDR3nt: TGTGCCAGCTCACCACAGCCGGCTAGCGGCTACAATGAGCAGTTCTTC
CDR3aa: CASSPQPASGYNEQFF

v_gene: TRBV6-5
j_gene: TRBJ1-2
d_gene: -
abundance: -
CDR3nt: TGTGCCAGCAGTTCAGGGACGCATGGCTACACCTTC
CDR3aa: CASSSGTHGYTF

v_gene: TRBV12-5
j_gene: TRBJ2-1
d_gene: -
abundance: -
CDR3nt: TGTGCTAGTGGTCCCCCCAGCGGATCCTACAATGAGCAGTTCTTC
CDR3aa: CASGPPSGSYNEQFF

v_gene: TRBV3-1
j_gene: TRBJ1-1
d_gene: -
abundance: -
CDR3nt: TGTGCCAGCAGCCGCATTGGGGGCGCGAGCACTGAAGCTTTCTTT
CDR3aa: CASSRIGGASTEAFF

v_gene: TRBV9
j_gene: TRBJ2-1
d_gene: -
abundance: few
CDR3nt: TGTGCCAGCGGCCCTAGCGCGAGCAATGAGCAGTTCTTC
CDR3aa: CASGPSASNEQFF

v_gene: TRBV20-1
j_gene: TRBJ2-3
d_gene: TRBD2
abundance: few
CDR3nt: TGCAGTGTTAGGCCCCTAGCGGGGGTGTCCACAGATACGCAGTATTTT
CDR3aa: CSVRPLAGVSTDTQYF

v_gene: TRBV27
j_gene: TRBJ1-1
d_gene: -
abundance: -
CDR3nt: TGTGCCAGCAGCCAGGGAATTAACACTGAAGCTTTCTTT
CDR3aa: CASSQGINTEAFF

v_gene: TRBV19
j_gene: TRBJ1-2
d_gene: TRBD1
abundance: -
CDR3nt: TGTGCCAGTAGGACGCCGGGACAGGGGCTTGGCTACACCTTC
CDR3aa: CASRTPGQGLGYTF

v_gene: TRBV6-2/TRBV6-3
j_gene: TRBJ2-4
d_gene: TRBD1
abundance: few
CDR3nt: TGTGCCAGCAGTTACTCCGGGACAGCCAATTCCCAAAACATTCAGTACTTC
CDR3aa: CASSYSGTANSQNIQYF

v_gene: TRBV9
j_gene: TRBJ2-3
d_gene: -
abundance: many
CDR3nt: TGTGCCAGCAGCCCACCATTGGAGGGGCTCACAGATACGCAGTATTTT
CDR3aa: CASSPPLEGLTDTQYF

v_gene: TRBV18
j_gene: TRBJ1-1
d_gene: TRBD1
abundance: few
CDR3nt: TGTGCCAGCTCAGACCAGACAGGGTTGAACACTGAAGCTTTCTTT
CDR3aa: CASSDQTGLNTEAFF

v_gene: TRBV4-3
j_gene: TRBJ2-5
d_gene: -
abundance: -
CDR3nt: TGCGCCAGCAGCCAAGGGCCCGGGACACCGGGGCAAGAGACCCAGTACTTC
CDR3aa: CASSQGPGTPGQETQYF

v_gene: TRBV5-1
j_gene: TRBJ2-1
d_gene: TRBD1
abundance: many
CDR3nt: TGCGCCAGCAGCTTCGACGCCCAGGGGGATGAGCAGTTCTTC
CDR3aa: CASSFDAQGDEQFF

v_gene: TRBV20-1
j_gene: TRBJ1-1
d_gene: -
abundance: few
CDR3nt: TGCAGTGCTAGGGGGGCGCCTGGGATGAACACTGAAGCTTTCTTT
CDR3aa: CSARGAPGMNTEAFF

v_gene: TRBV5-1
j_gene: TRBJ2-5
d_gene: -
abundance: -
CDR3nt: TGCGCCAGCGCCGGTACGGGGCAAGAGACCCAGTACTTC
CDR3aa: CASAGTGQETQYF

v_gene: TRBV7-3
j_gene: TRBJ1-5
d_gene: -
abundance: few
CDR3nt: TGTGCCAGCAGTTTATCCCTGCGGGCGCACCTTAATAGCAATCAGCCCCAGCATTTT
CDR3aa: CASSLSLRAHLNSNQPQHF

v_gene: TRBV7-6
j_gene: TRBJ2-1
d_gene: -
abundance: few
CDR3nt: TGTGCCAGCAGTTCCCCAAGGTTAGCCGACCACGACAATGAGCAGTTCTTC
CDR3aa: CASSSPRLADHDNEQFF

v_gene: TRBV28
j_gene: TRBJ1-5
d_gene: -
abundance: few
CDR3nt: TGTGCCAGCCGGTCGGGGGTCAATCAGCCCCAGCATTTT
CDR3aa: CASRSGVNQPQHF

v_gene: TRBV28
j_gene: TRBJ2-1
d_gene: -
abundance: -
CDR3nt: TGTGCCAGCATTAATGTGGGTCTCGTCAATGAGCAGTTCTTC
CDR3aa: CASINVGLVNEQFF

v_gene: TRBV2
j_gene: TRBJ1-1
d_gene: -
abundance: -
CDR3nt: TGTGCCAGCAGTGGTAGGGGGTTGAACACTGAAGCTTTCTTT
CDR3aa: CASSGRGLNTEAFF

v_gene: TRBV6-5
j_gene: TRBJ2-2
d_gene: -
abundance: many
CDR3nt: TGTGCCAGCAGCTTCGAGGTTGGGGAGCTGTTTTTT
CDR3aa: CASSFEVGELFF

v_gene: TRBV24-1
j_gene: TRBJ2-1
d_gene: TRBD2
abundance: few
CDR3nt: TGTGCCACCAGGACTAGCGGAGGCAATGAGCAGTTCTTC
CDR3aa: CATRTSGGNEQFF

v_gene: TRBV11-2
j_gene: TRBJ2-1
d_gene: TRBD2
abundance: -
CDR3nt: TGTGCCAGCAGCTTCTCCGCTAGCGGGATCTACAATGAGCAGTTCTTC
CDR3aa: CASSFSASGIYNEQFF

v_gene: TRBV28
j_gene: TRBJ1-1
d_gene: TRBD1
abundance: -
CDR3nt: TGTGCCAGCATCCAGGGGGCTAGGGCTGAAGCTTTCTTT
CDR3aa: CASIQGARAEAFF